The sequence of this TCR beta chain was determined in a study of shared clonotypes between healthy human individuals. Investigators divided CD4+ cells into CD45RA+ naive and CD45RA-negative memory subsets. The V segment lost 0 bases and the J segment 4 bases; nucleotides outside the gene matches: 6. This CDR3 is built from 16 residues. Germline-derived CDR1 and CDR2 are SGDLS and YYNGEE. General study findings and limits: Limitation of the genetic and exposure-history diversity represented came from the few donors. Larger estimated richness was generally recorded for naive subsets relative to memory subsets.

As for this clone: What it binds is unknown.

TCRdb keeps only in-frame clones here, not all; method: immunoSEQ multiplex PCR. The table shows some 1.5 million clones, with over 95% occurring only once. The material sequenced was naive CD4+ T cells sorted from blood. Subset of the sample: CD45RA+ positively selected. The rearrangement links TRBV9 to TRBJ2-1, with 8 bases fitting TRBD2. The sequence was collected from a man between 25 and 39 years old in good health. This CDR3 reads CASSVGVSSGYNEQFF. CDR3 nucleotide sequence: TGTGCCAGCAGCGTAGGTGTGTCTAGCGGGTACAATGAGCAGTTCTTC. The complete variable domain, with remaining parts taken from reference TRBV9 and TRBJ2-1, reads DSGVTQTPKHLITATGQRVTLRCSPRSGDLSVYWYQQSLDQGLQFLIQYYNGEERAKGNILERFSAQQFPDLHSELNLSSLELGDSALYFCASSVGVSSGYNEQFFGPGTRLTVL.